This T cell receptor beta chain originates from a study of cytomegalovirus exposure and HLA in healthy donors. Trimming removed 0 bases from V and 9 bases from J, with 10 bases in between. Germline CDR1 SGHRS, CDR2 YFSETQ. The CDR3 contains 13 residues. While unrecorded immune exposures were likely, the donors were nominally healthy when sampled. PCR used 60 Vbeta primers and 13 Jbeta primers. Original processing notes: A later analysis tallied approximately 78 million unique TCR beta chains, 8.5 million to 11 million of them shared. Generated by immunoSEQ multiplex PCR, the TCRdb table keeps only in-frame clones and is missing some. V, J and clone size reflect that table, while D and trimming were determined from the DNA. Of roughly 170,000 clones in the sample, 77% are singletons; the top ten hold 1.4% to 1.5%. Notes on the study in general: As a later analysis revealed, the rate of TCR association differed by HLA locus, with DRB1 most and HLA-C fewest.

This clone came up once. Its cognate antigen is unknown. The rearrangement uses TRBV5-1 and TRBJ2-1, with a weak D call TRBD2 (6 bases). The sequence was collected from a woman between 25 and 40 years old in good health and CMV-seropositive. The sequenced sample consisted of PBMCs. The CDR3 loop reads CASSLVGEAEQFF. CDR3 bases: TGCGCCAGCAGCTTGGTTGGGGAGGCTGAGCAGTTCTTC.